This T cell receptor beta chain was profiled in a study of persistence of HIV-infected CD4 T cells. Study findings and constraints: TCRbeta richness was lower in CMV- and Gag-responding cells than in anti-CD3/anti-CD28-responding cells.

About this clone itself: Its specificity is unknown. This CDR3 is also generated by other DNA sequences in the sample.

The stimulus was an HIV-1 Gag 15-mer peptide pool, roughly 1 ug/peptide/mL. Responding CD4+ T cells were sorted by upregulation of both CD40 ligand and CD69. Germline V gene sequence: CDR1 KGHDR, CDR2 SFDVKD. The CDR3 is 13 amino acids. The germline V and J ends were trimmed by 3 bases and 4 bases, with 8 bases remaining between them. The libraries were made with immunoSEQ version 4 in survey mode. Libraries were prepared by immunoSEQ multiplex PCR; TCRdb keeps only in-frame clonotypes and omits some of them. The sample includes about 32,000 clones, 70% of them seen just once. The V call is TRBV24-1, the J call TRBJ1-2; possible D gene TRBD1, 5 bases. The material sequenced was CD4+ T cells sorted from PBMCs after approximately 20-hour stimulation, taken from a patient who received antiretroviral therapy. The receptor's source is an adult man with HIV who was CMV-seropositive. In nucleotides, the CDR3 is TGTGCCACCAGTGATAGGGGTGGCTATGGCTACACCTTC. Residues: CATSDRGGYGYTF.